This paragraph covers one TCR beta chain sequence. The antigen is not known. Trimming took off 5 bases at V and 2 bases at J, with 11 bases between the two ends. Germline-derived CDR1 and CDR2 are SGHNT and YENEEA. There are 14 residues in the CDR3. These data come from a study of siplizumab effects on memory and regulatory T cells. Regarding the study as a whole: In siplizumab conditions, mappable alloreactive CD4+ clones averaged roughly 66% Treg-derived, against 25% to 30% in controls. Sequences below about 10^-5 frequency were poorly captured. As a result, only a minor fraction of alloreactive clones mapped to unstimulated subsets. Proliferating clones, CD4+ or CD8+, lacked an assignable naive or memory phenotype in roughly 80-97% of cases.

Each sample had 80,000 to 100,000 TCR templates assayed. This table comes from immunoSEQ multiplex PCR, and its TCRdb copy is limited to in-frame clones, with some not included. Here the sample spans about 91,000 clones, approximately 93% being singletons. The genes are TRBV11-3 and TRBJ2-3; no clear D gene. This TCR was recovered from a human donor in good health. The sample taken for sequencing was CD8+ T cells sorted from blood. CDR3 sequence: CASSTQPYTDTQYF. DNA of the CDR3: TGTGCCAGCAGCACCCAACCATACACAGATACGCAGTATTTT.